This T cell receptor beta chain appears in the sequencing data of a study of identical twins. Germline-derived CDR1 and CDR2 are ENHRY and SYGVKD. V gave up 6 bases and J gave up 7 bases, with 10 bases separating them. The CDR3 is 13 amino acids. TCRdb re-called the 5' RACE reads through MiXCR, storing one row per CDR3 protein. The table lists approximately 630,000 distinct CDR3 sequences, just over 7% of them singletons. Whole-study results and caveats: A lower insertion count was a feature of abundant cord blood beta clonotypes, with no such feature in memory repertoires.

This clonotype has more than one count but fewer than ten. The antigen is undetermined. These same records also appear under a second study, on yellow fever vaccine responses in identical twins.

Sequencing was done on a sample of PBMCs. The TCR comes from a young woman in good health. This chain connects TRBV10-3 to TRBJ1-6, with D perhaps TRBD1 (6 bases). This CDR3 is CAIRDSPNSPLHF. CDR3 DNA sequence: TGTGCCATCAGGGACAGTCCCAATTCACCCCTCCACTTT.